Presented here are 24 T cell receptor beta chains from one specimen sequenced in a study of T-cell reconstitution after alpha-beta-depleted transplantation in children. During its preparation, the TCRbeta library received unique molecular identifiers. TCRdb called the PCR reads again in MiXCR, with one record for every CDR3 protein. The sample consists of around 300,000 distinct CDR3 sequences, about a quarter of them appearing once. The sequencing here drew on PBMCs, mostly from graft donor cells, taken 180 days after TCRalphabeta/CD19-depleted stem cell transplant. Receptor source: a male patient between 5 and 17 years old who had a stem cell transplant for acute lymphoblastic leukemia, so the T cells may come from the graft donor.

This sequence joins TRBV5-1 and TRBJ2-5; a possible D gene is TRBD2 (5 bases). Trimming took 0 bases from V and 5 from J, leaving 11 bases between them. Germline CDR1 is SGHRS and CDR2 is YFSETQ. The CDR3 is 14 amino acids. The CDR3, as DNA: TGCGCCAGCAGCTTGGCCCCTAGCTTGGAGACCCAGTACTTC. As protein: CASSLAPSLETQYF.

The rearrangement joins TRBV5-1 to TRBJ1-1; D unresolved. Trimming left V 3 bases short and J 7 bases short, with 28 bases between. The germline V gene encodes CDR1 SGHRS and CDR2 YFSETQ. The CDR3 length is 18 residues. This CDR3 reads CASSSAVRRWDGMGEAFF. The CDR3 DNA is TGCGCCAGCAGCTCCGCAGTCCGGAGGTGGGATGGGATGGGTGAAGCTTTCTTT.

This sequence joins TRBV20-1 and TRBJ2-7, with D tentatively TRBD2 (6 bases). Germline-derived CDR1 and CDR2 are DFQATT and SNEGSKA (reference sequence). With 6 bases removed from V and 6 bases from J, the gap between germline ends came to 15 bases. CDR3 length: 12 amino acids. CDR3 sequence reads: CSALLGRGEQYF. The CDR3 DNA follows: TGCAGTGCCCTCTTGGGGCGGGGCGAGCAGTACTTC.

This clonotype was seen only a few times. The CDR3 region has the DNA TGCAGCGTTCTCCTTCCGGGGCGATCTACCTACGAGCAGTACTTC. Amino acids: CSVLLPGRSTYEQYF. The gene calls are TRBV29-1 and TRBJ2-7; D could derive from TRBD1 or TRBD2 (5 bases each). Between the trimmed V and J ends, which lost 5 bases and 2 bases, there was a span of 19 bases. Germline-derived CDR1 and CDR2 are SQVTM and ANQGSEA. The CDR3 runs to 15 residues.

The rearrangement uses TRBV19 and TRBJ2-3; 11 bases map to TRBD2. Germline CDR1 LNHDA, CDR2 SQIVND (reference sequence). V dropped 4 bases and J dropped 8; count of bases not matched to a gene: 14. There are 17 residues in the CDR3. CDR3 amino acids: CASSRRLAGSGLPTQYF. As DNA, the CDR3 is TGTGCCAGTAGTAGAAGACTAGCGGGATCAGGGCTACCTACGCAGTATTTT.

This clonotype turned up a few times. The chain carries TRBV10-3 and TRBJ2-4; the D is unclear. Germline CDR1 ENHRY, CDR2 SYGVKD. The CDR3 covers 15 residues. Trimming left V 4 bases short and J 0 bases short, with 10 bases between. This CDR3 reads CAISGGYGAKNIQYF. In nucleotides, the CDR3 is TGTGCCATCAGTGGGGGTTATGGAGCCAAAAACATTCAGTACTTC.

The table lists this clonotype with a few counts. The chain uses TRBV12-3 or TRBV12-4 and TRBJ1-6, with 7 bases that match TRBD1. CDR3 length equals 14 residues. The V segment lost 5 bases and the J segment 5 bases; nucleotides outside the gene matches: 3. CDR3 sequence (DNA): TGTGCCAGCAGTACGGACAGGAATAATTCACCCCTCCACTTT. Translating gives CASSTDRNNSPLHF.

V and J are TRBV9 and TRBJ2-1; D may match TRBD1 or TRBD2 (5 bases each). Germline V gives CDR1 SGDLS, CDR2 YYNGEE. The length of the CDR3 is 15 residues. Trimming took off 3 bases at V and 5 bases at J, with 15 bases between the two ends. CDR3 residues: CASSGNLGRNNEQFF. The CDR3 coding sequence is TGTGCCAGCAGCGGAAACCTGGGACGCAACAATGAGCAGTTCTTC. Full variable domain (rest looked up from reference TRBV9 and TRBJ2-1): DSGVTQTPKHLITATGQRVTLRCSPRSGDLSVYWYQQSLDQGLQFLIQYYNGEERAKGNILERFSAQQFPDLHSELNLSSLELGDSALYFCASSGNLGRNNEQFFGPGTRLTVL.

This clonotype was seen only once. The chain has TRBV5-1 and TRBJ2-1; 9 nucleotides line up with TRBD1. V trimming: 0 bases; J trimming: 4 bases; junction bases outside the gene matches: 14. This CDR3 has 19 amino acids. Germline V lookup: CDR1 SGHRS, CDR2 YFSETQ. The CDR3 coding sequence is TGCGCCAGCAGCTTGGAGGGGACAGGGACAGGGTGGGAGTACAATGAGCAGTTCTTC. Translation gives CASSLEGTGTGWEYNEQFF.

The V gene is TRBV11-2, the J gene TRBJ2-7; tentatively, D is TRBD1 (6 bases). V shed 3 bases and J shed 3 bases, with 12 bases lying between them. This CDR3 has 14 residues. Germline values: CDR1 SGHAT, CDR2 FQNNGV. CDR3 coding DNA: TGTGCCAGCAGCTTCCGGGACAAGGTCTACGAGCAGTACTTC. The encoded protein is CASSFRDKVYEQYF.

This clonotype was counted between two and nine times. This chain uses TRBV5-1 with TRBJ1-6, with TRBD1 matching over 9 bases. Trimming took 2 bases from V and 11 from J; bases not matched to a gene: 8. Germline V lookup: CDR1 SGHRS, CDR2 YFSETQ. There are 15 residues in the CDR3. The CDR3 sequence is CASSLLGTGKAPLHF. The CDR3 nucleotides read TGCGCCAGCAGCTTACTCGGGACAGGGAAGGCACCCCTCCACTTT.

CDR3 DNA: TGTGCCAGCAGTTTAGATGGCCGGGGAAGACAGGGCTATAACTATGGCTACACCTTC. Residues: CASSLDGRGRQGYNYGYTF. This rearrangement joins TRBV12-3 or TRBV12-4 to TRBJ1-2, with 7 bases that match TRBD1. The CDR3 covers 19 residues. V trimming: 1 base; J trimming: 1 base; junction bases outside the gene matches: 15.

This clonotype was found many times. The V call is TRBV4-1, the J call TRBJ2-1, with D possibly being TRBD2 (6 bases). Germline CDR1 MGHRA, CDR2 YSYEKL. This CDR3 comprises 16 residues. V was clipped by 3 bases and J by 2 bases, with 14 bases between them. CDR3 sequence reads: CASSHRTSPPYNEQFF. The CDR3, as DNA: TGCGCCAGCAGCCACCGAACTAGCCCGCCCTACAATGAGCAGTTCTTC.

This clonotype has a handful of counts. The chain couples TRBV28 to TRBJ2-1; 10 bases are a match to TRBD1. V trimming: 4 bases; J trimming: 8 bases; junction bases outside the gene matches: 5. The V gene's germline CDR1 is MDHEN and CDR2 SYDVKM. CDR3 length equals 14 residues. The DNA for the CDR3 is TGTGCCAGCAGTTCCCCCGGGACAGGGGATGAGCAGTTCTTC. The encoded protein is CASSSPGTGDEQFF. The full variable domain, completed using reference TRBV28 and TRBJ2-1, is DVKVTQSSRYLVKRTGEKVFLECVQDMDHENMFWYRQDPGLGLRLIYFSYDVKMKEKGDIPEGYSVSREKKERFSLILESASTNQTSMYLCASSSPGTGDEQFFGPGTRLTVL.

The V gene is TRBV6-5, the J gene TRBJ2-1; unclear D gene. Deletions cut 2 bases from V and 0 bases from J, with 8 bases between. Looked up from germline, CDR1 is MNHEY and CDR2 is SVGAGI. This CDR3 region has 15 residues. The CDR3 bases are TGTGCCAGCAGTTACCGACCATTCTCCTACAATGAGCAGTTCTTC. Translating it yields CASSYRPFSYNEQFF.

The chain recombines TRBV7-2 with TRBJ2-1; 11 nucleotides line up with TRBD2. This CDR3 comprises 14 residues. Germline CDR1 and CDR2: SGHTA and FQGNSA. V lost 1 base, J lost 13 bases, and 6 bases stayed unmatched. The CDR3 is CASSLGLAGGRQFF. In DNA, the CDR3 is TGTGCCAGCAGCTTAGGGCTAGCGGGAGGACGACAGTTCTTC.

The table lists this clonotype with a few counts. The rearrangement joins TRBV9 to TRBJ2-5; 7 nucleotides match TRBD2. The CDR3 spans 18 residues. The V gene's germline CDR1 is SGDLS and CDR2 YYNGEE. V lost 0 bases and J lost 0; bases outside the gene matches: 11. The CDR3 DNA follows: TGTGCCAGCAGCGTAGGGTGGAAAGCGGGAATTTACCAAGAGACCCAGTACTTC. Its translation is CASSVGWKAGIYQETQYF.

There are a few counts of this clonotype. The V and J genes are TRBV5-1 and TRBJ2-7, with 14 nucleotides matching TRBD2. Germline values: CDR1 SGHRS, CDR2 YFSETQ. V was clipped by 5 bases and J by 4 bases; unmatched bases: 2. The CDR3 length is 14 residues. The CDR3 sequence: CASRGLAGEYEQYF. The DNA of the CDR3 is TGCGCCAGCAGGGGACTAGCGGGAGAATACGAGCAGTACTTC.

The chain recombines TRBV4-1 with TRBJ2-7, with 13 bases fitting TRBD2. The germline CDR1 and CDR2 sequences are MGHRA and YSYEKL. Losses at the gene ends were 4 bases for V and 0 bases for J; bases not matched to a gene: 9. This CDR3 is built from 18 residues. CDR3 bases: TGCGCCAGCAGCCTCGGACTAGCGGGAGTATTAAGCTCCTACGAGCAGTACTTC. Translation: CASSLGLAGVLSSYEQYF.

This clonotype was detected only a few times. This chain joins TRBV6-1 and TRBJ2-3; TRBD2 matches at 10 bases. CDR3 size: 18 residues. Trimming cost V 3 bases and J 5 bases; bases outside gene matches: 14. From germline, CDR1 is MNHNS and CDR2 SASEGT. CDR3 nucleotides: TGTGCCAGCAGTGATGAAGCCTGGCTAGCGGGAGATGGAGATACGCAGTATTTT. Its translation: CASSDEAWLAGDGDTQYF.

This chain uses TRBV20-1 with TRBJ1-1; tentative D call: TRBD1 (5 bases). Germline CDR1 DFQATT, CDR2 SNEGSKA (reference sequence). Deletions cut 3 bases from V and 0 bases from J, with 14 bases between. CDR3 length: 15 amino acids. CDR3 nucleotide sequence: TGCAGTGCTAGGGGTCGAGAGGGGCTGAACACTGAAGCTTTCTTT. Its translation is CSARGREGLNTEAFF.

This clonotype was picked up a small number of times. The gene calls are TRBV13 and TRBJ2-7; D possibly corresponds to TRBD2 (7 bases). The germline V and J ends were trimmed by 5 bases and 0 bases, with 17 bases remaining between them. From germline, CDR1 is PRHDT and CDR2 FYEKMQ (reference sequence). There are 16 residues in the CDR3. CDR3 nucleotides: TGTGCCAGCAGCCCGGTATCGCGGGGGCCCTCCTACGAGCAGTACTTC. Translation gives CASSPVSRGPSYEQYF.

This clonotype appeared a few times. This rearrangement joins TRBV24-1 to TRBJ2-5; D possibly matches TRBD1 or TRBD2 (6 bases each). The germline CDR1 and CDR2 sequences are KGHDR and SFDVKD. V was clipped by 5 bases and J by 4 bases, with 10 bases between them. The CDR3 length is 13 residues. CDR3 nucleotides: TGTGCCACCAGTGGGAGGGGGTCAGAGACCCAGTACTTC. It is translated as CATSGRGSETQYF.

The chain is built from TRBV12-3 or TRBV12-4 and TRBJ2-1; 13 nucleotides align to TRBD2. The V segment lost 6 bases and the J segment 5 bases; nucleotides outside the gene matches: 13. CDR3 length equals 18 residues. The CDR3 DNA is TGTGCCAGCAGCCTCACCTCACTAGCGGGAGGGCGGCACAATGAGCAGTTCTTC. Encoded protein: CASSLTSLAGGRHNEQFF.